The next 29 T cell receptor beta chains were all read from a single sample in a study of tumor-infiltrating lymphocytes in primary liver carcinoma. Germline DNA was also extracted, and blood RNA was taken from unsorted whole blood. Total RNA amounting to 500 ng was the source from which TCR beta cDNA was made with a constant-region primer. Library construction for TCR beta comprised three nested multiplex PCR rounds performed with slightly modified ARM-PCR. Rounds one and two of PCR, each of roughly 10 cycles, were primed with TRBV1-TRBV30 forward primers and a C-beta reverse primer. TCRdb ran MiXCR on the multiplex PCR reads and lists one entry per CDR3 protein. The sample consists of hundreds of thousands of distinct CDR3 sequences, 45% to 70% of them appearing once. Sequencing used peripheral blood. These receptors were taken from a woman in her thirties with primary liver carcinoma and hepatitis B virus infection.

Details on this clonotype: A much larger clone differs from this one at a single base, so this may be a read error. The rearrangement joins TRBV4-2 to TRBJ2-1; 8 positions agree with TRBD2. The CDR3 is made up of 17 amino acids. Germline V lookup: CDR1 LGHNA, CDR2 YNFKEQ. The CDR3 reads CASSHRVGSGVYNERFF. CDR3 bases: TGTGCCAGCAGCCACCGGGTGGGTAGCGGGGTTTACAATGAGCGGTTCTTC.

This clonotype is labeled as medium-sized. This chain links TRBV11-2 with TRBJ2-5, with D perhaps matching TRBD2 (5 bases). Per germline, CDR1 SGHAT and CDR2 FQNNGV. The CDR3 consists of 11 residues. The ends were cut back, 5 bases at V and 4 bases at J, with 5 bases in the middle. In nucleotides, the CDR3 is TGTGCCAGCAGCCGGGGAGAGACCCAGTACTTC. It is translated as CASSRGETQYF.

Remarks on this clonotype: The junction does not match germline at one end; this may be a read error. The chain employs TRBV5-5 and TRBJ1-6; D is uncertain. Germline CDR1 is SGHKS and CDR2 is YYEKEE (reference sequence). This CDR3 has 16 amino acids. The CDR3: CANSLVGVPYNSPLHF. The CDR3 DNA follows: TGTGCCAACAGCTTGGTCGGGGTCCCATATAATTCACCCCTCCACTTT.

The rearrangement joins TRBV14 to TRBJ2-7; D is unclear. Per the germline V gene, CDR1 is SGHDN and CDR2 is FVKESK. The ends were cut back, 0 bases at V and 4 bases at J, with 7 bases in the middle. The CDR3 contains 13 residues. CDR3 protein: CASSQDLGYEQYF. CDR3 bases: TGTGCCAGCAGCCAAGATCTTGGGTACGAGCAGTACTTC.

As concerns this clonotype: A much larger clone differs by one base, so this may be a read error. The chain has TRBV10-2 and TRBJ2-2, with 7 bases identical to TRBD1. V gave up 7 bases and J gave up 4 bases; unmatched junction bases: 6. The germline V gene encodes CDR1 WSHSY and CDR2 SAAADI. This CDR3 comprises 14 residues. In DNA, the CDR3 is TGCGCCAGCAACACCGGGACAGCCACCGGGGAGCTGTTTTTT. It yields the protein CASNTGTATGELFF.

The table lists this clonotype with many counts. The V call is TRBV6-5, the J call TRBJ2-1; no clear D gene. V gave up 0 bases and J gave up 4 bases, with 4 bases separating them. This CDR3 has 13 residues. The germline V gene has CDR1 MNHEY and CDR2 SVGAGI. The CDR3 protein is CASSYSGYNEQFF. Written as DNA, the CDR3 is TGTGCCAGCAGTTACTCAGGGTACAATGAGCAGTTCTTC.

The CDR3 reads CASKAGQSTDTQYF. As DNA, the CDR3 is TGTGCCAGCAAAGCCGGACAGAGCACAGATACGCAGTATTTT. The chain links TRBV5-4 to TRBJ2-3, with D perhaps TRBD1 (6 bases). The germline CDR1 and CDR2 sequences are SGHNT and YYREEE (reference sequence). Between the trimmed V and J ends, which lost 6 bases and 0 bases, there was a span of 11 bases. The length of the CDR3 is 14 residues.

This clonotype has only a few counts. The rearrangement uses TRBV7-8 and TRBJ2-1, with a possible D match to TRBD2 (6 bases). CDR3 length equals 17 residues. The V and J ends lost 4 bases and 4 bases respectively, with 20 bases between them. The germline V gene has CDR1 SGHVS and CDR2 FQNEAQ. The CDR3 reads CASSSRRGGLDYNEQFF. DNA of the CDR3: TGTGCCAGCAGCTCGCGGCGGGGCGGGCTGGATTACAATGAGCAGTTCTTC.

This chain connects TRBV12-3 or TRBV12-4 to TRBJ2-3; D is uncertain. CDR3 length: 16 residues. CDR3 in amino acids: CISSLDSTWRPDTQYF. In nucleotides, the CDR3 is TGTATCAGCAGTTTAGACTCGACTTGGAGACCAGATACGCAGTATTTT.

This clonotype was detected ten times or more. This rearrangement joins TRBV4-3 to TRBJ1-2; D not resolved. The CDR3 sequence is 14 residues long. V lost 0 bases and J lost 6, with 11 bases in between. Germline V lookup: CDR1 LGHNA, CDR2 YSLEER. The DNA of the CDR3 is TGCGCCAGCAGCCAAGAAAAACGGAGGGATGGCTACACCTTC. It codes for CASSQEKRRDGYTF.

As for this clonotype: A read error is likely, as this CDR3 ends without the conserved phenylalanine or tryptophan. The chain's CDR3 is CASSPAPQQGAAYEQYL. The DNA for the CDR3 is TGCGCCAGCAGCCCGGCACCCCAACAAGGGGCGGCCTACGAGCAGTACTTA. This chain links TRBV4-1 with TRBJ2-7; D may be TRBD1 (5 bases). Germline loops: CDR1 MGHRA, CDR2 YSYEKL. Between the trimmed V and J ends, which lost 4 bases and 2 bases, there was a span of 21 bases. The CDR3 runs 17 residues.

This clonotype showed up many times. The chain uses TRBV12-3 or TRBV12-4 and TRBJ2-2; D possibly corresponds to TRBD1 (5 bases). Trimming removed 6 bases from V and 4 bases from J, with 15 bases in between. The length of the CDR3 is 15 residues. The CDR3 protein is CASSPTDTSTGELFF. The CDR3 region has the DNA TGTGCCAGCAGCCCTACGGACACCTCCACCGGGGAGCTGTTTTTT.

This clonotype has just one count. This sequence joins TRBV5-8 and TRBJ2-1; 7 nucleotides line up with TRBD2. This CDR3 region has 16 residues. With 4 bases clipped from V and 3 bases from J, the junction kept 10 bases outside the gene matches. Germline V CDR1 and CDR2: SGHTS, YDEGEE. CDR3 protein: CASSMYGGSIYNEQFF. The CDR3 region has the DNA TGTGCCAGCAGCATGTACGGCGGGAGTATCTACAATGAGCAGTTCTTC.

To note about this clonotype: At one of its ends the junction is not consistent with the germline gene, which may arise from a read error. CDR3 residues: CVSRTRTGRTEAFF. Here the CDR3 DNA reads TGTGTCAGCAGGACGAGGACGGGGAGGACTGAAGCTTTCTTT. The rearrangement uses TRBV28 and TRBJ1-1; D is unclear. Germline V gene lookup returns CDR1 MDHEN and CDR2 SYDVKM. The CDR3 is 14 residues long. The full variable domain, with the rest looked up from reference TRBV28 and TRBJ1-1, is DVKVTQSSRYLVKRTGEKVFLECVQDMDHENMFWYRQDPGLGLRLIYFSYDVKMKEKGDIPEGYSVSREKKERFSLILESASTNQTSMYLCVSRTRTGRTEAFFGQGTRLTVV.

The rearrangement joins TRBV30 to TRBJ2-1, with D uncertain. The CDR3 is 13 amino acids. CDR1 is GTSNPN, CDR2 SVGIG, per germline (reference sequence). Trimming stripped 0 bases from V and 6 bases from J, with 9 bases between. The CDR3 DNA reads TGTGCCTGGAGTGTAACCCTGGGCAATGAGCAGTTCTTC. Translating gives CAWSVTLGNEQFF.

Comment on this clonotype: A read error may account for a junction end that differs from germline. V usage is TRBV6-5 and J usage is TRBJ2-1; no firm D call. CDR1 is MNHEY and CDR2 is SVGAGI in the germline V gene. The length of the CDR3 is 11 residues. The CDR3 DNA reads TGTACCAGCAGTTATGCGAGTGAGCAGTTCTTC. Protein: CTSSYASEQFF.

Remarks on this clonotype: A much larger clone lies a single base off, so this may be a read error. No conserved phenylalanine or tryptophan is present at the end of the CDR3, so a read error is the likely explanation. This rearrangement joins TRBV29-1 to TRBJ2-1; D remains ambiguous. Trimming removed 6 bases at V and 3 bases at J, with 6 bases between. The CDR3 has 11 amino acids. Per germline, CDR1 SQVTM and CDR2 ANQGSEA. CDR3 in amino acids: CSVGYYNEQFS. CDR3 coding DNA: TGCAGCGTCGGGTACTACAATGAGCAGTTCTCC.

The chain has TRBV6-4 and TRBJ2-1; TRBD2 agrees at 7 bases. The CDR3 runs to 15 residues. The trim removed 2 bases at V and 0 bases at J, leaving 1 base unmatched. Per the germline V gene, CDR1 is MRHNA and CDR2 is SNTAGT. CDR3 residues: CASSDSGTSYNEQFF. CDR3 in DNA: TGTGCCAGCAGTGACAGCGGGACCTCCTACAATGAGCAGTTCTTC.

The chain carries TRBV24-1 and TRBJ2-3; maybe TRBD1 (6 bases). V shed 3 bases and J shed 2 bases, with 20 bases lying between them. The V gene's germline CDR1 is KGHDR and CDR2 SFDVKD. The CDR3 has 18 amino acids. In nucleotides, the CDR3 is TGTGCCACCAGTGATCCTTCCGGGACATCCGGACTCACAGATACGCAGTATTTT. Protein product: CATSDPSGTSGLTDTQYF.

The gene calls are TRBV7-9 and TRBJ1-4, with 8 bases aligning to TRBD1. V shed 6 bases and J 0 bases; nucleotides not matched to a gene: 3. Germline V gene sequence: CDR1 SEHNR, CDR2 FQNEAQ (reference sequence). The CDR3 runs to 15 residues. The CDR3, as DNA: TGTGCCAGCAGACAGGGGGTTTCAACTAATGAAAAACTGTTTTTT. It yields the protein CASRQGVSTNEKLFF.

To note about this clonotype: One end of the junction fails to match germline, which may point to a read error. The V call is TRBV4-1, the J call TRBJ2-1, with 7 bases identical to TRBD2. The CDR3 consists of 19 residues. The V gene's germline CDR1 is MGHRA and CDR2 YSYEKL. The CDR3 sequence is CASSRLIAGPSSSYNEQFF. CDR3 in DNA: TGTGCCAGCAGCCGGCTAATAGCGGGCCCTTCCAGCTCCTACAATGAGCAGTTCTTC.

The chain uses TRBV21-1 and TRBJ2-3; the D call of TRBD1 is as the table states it, not checked on the DNA. TRBV21-1 is a known pseudogene. The CDR3 sequence is 16 residues long. The CDR3 region has the DNA TGTGCCAGCAGCAACGCCTTACAGGGGGTGGCAGATACGCAGTATTTT. Translating gives CASSNALQGVADTQYF.

This clonotype has a handful of counts. It may be a read error: a sequence one base away is much more abundant. Because the CDR3 is missing its conserved closing phenylalanine or tryptophan, this is likely a read error. The chain employs TRBV11-2 and TRBJ1-2, with 8 bases identical to TRBD1. CDR1 and CDR2 (germline): SGHAT, FQNNGV. After removal of 6 bases from V and 3 bases from J, the junction contained 6 bases not matched to a gene. The CDR3 has 14 amino acids. In DNA form, the CDR3 reads TGTGCCAGCAGTTGGACAGGGCCCGACTATGGCTACACCCTC. The encoded protein is CASSWTGPDYGYTL.

This clonotype was observed a few times. The chain couples TRBV6-6 to TRBJ1-5; D not resolved. The CDR3 sequence is 14 residues long. Trimming stripped 1 base from V and 4 bases from J, with 8 bases between. Germline-derived CDR1 and CDR2 are MNHNY and SVGAGI (reference sequence). For the CDR3, the DNA is TGTGCCAGCAGTTACTTCGACTCTAATCAGCCCCAGCATTTT. Its protein product is CASSYFDSNQPQHF.

This clonotype was observed at least ten times. The chain combines TRBV11-2 with TRBJ2-7; weak D call: TRBD1 (6 bases). The CDR3 contains 14 residues. Trimming took 1 base from V and 11 from J, leaving 18 bases between them. The germline gives CDR1 SGHAT, CDR2 FQNNGV. This CDR3 reads CASSLGLGAVEKYF. The CDR3 nucleotides read TGTGCCAGCAGCTTAGGGTTGGGGGCGGTTGAGAAGTACTTC.

A word on this clonotype: A read error is likely, as this CDR3 ends without the conserved phenylalanine or tryptophan. V usage is TRBV29-1 and J usage is TRBJ1-2; 7 bases match TRBD1. CDR1 and CDR2 from the germline V gene are SQVTM and ANQGSEA. The ends lost 7 bases at V and 0 bases at J; junction bases unmatched: 5. CDR3 length: 13 residues. The CDR3 DNA follows: TGCAGCGGATACAGGGGAACTAACTATGGCTACACCCTC. Protein product: CSGYRGTNYGYTL.

Details on this clonotype: Lacking the conserved final phenylalanine or tryptophan, this CDR3 likely reflects a read error. The gene calls are TRBV29-1 and TRBJ2-1, with D perhaps given as TRBD1 or TRBD2 (6 bases each). Judging by the DNA end, TRBJ2-5 fits better; the J call may be wrong. The CDR3 sequence is 12 residues long. Germline-derived CDR1 and CDR2 are SQVTM and ANQGSEA. The CDR3 DNA reads as TGCAGCGTGCTAGGGGGGCAAGAGACCCAGTACTTA. This gives the protein CSVLGGQETQYL.

As for this clonotype: The CDR3 does not end in the conserved phenylalanine or tryptophan, so this is likely a read error. This rearrangement joins TRBV4-2 to TRBJ1-1; TRBD1 matches at 7 bases. Germline V gene data show CDR1 as LGHNA and CDR2 as YNFKEQ. V shed 2 bases, J shed 5 bases, and the junction held 5 bases outside the gene matches. This CDR3 is built from 14 residues. CDR3 region: CASSQIMTGTEAFI. In DNA form, the CDR3 reads TGTGCCAGCAGCCAAATTATGACAGGGACTGAAGCTTTCATT.

This clonotype occurred a few times. This clone may be a read error of a much larger clone one base away. The rearrangement links TRBV12-3 or TRBV12-4 to TRBJ1-5, with 9 bases matching TRBD1. The CDR3 runs 15 residues. Losses at the gene ends were 1 base for V and 7 bases for J; bases not matched to a gene: 5. Here the CDR3 DNA reads TGTGCCAGCAGTTTAGAGACAGGGGGTTTGCAGCCCCAGCATTTT. Its translation: CASSLETGGLQPQHF.